Sequencing of this TCR beta chain was carried out in a study of blood T cell repertoires in COVID-19. Repertoires were generated with immunoSEQ multiplex PCR, while TCRdb's copy carries only in-frame clones and drops some. The data hold around 69,000 clones, with less than 90% observed a single time. The CDR3 is 14 amino acids. With 3 bases removed from V and 4 bases from J, the gap between germline ends came to 7 bases. Germline V gene data show CDR1 as SGHAT and CDR2 as FQNNGV. The clonotype comes from a middle-aged man with active COVID-19. The chain is built from TRBV11-2 and TRBJ1-6, with unresolved D. Sequenced: peripheral blood. The CDR3 here is CASSLAGYNSPLHF. CDR3 nucleotides: TGTGCCAGCAGCTTGGCGGGTTATAATTCACCCCTCCACTTT.